This TCR beta chain stems from a study of CD8+ T cells in alopecia areata. Study summary: Tofacitinib was taken orally by treated patients, and the dose was 5 to 10 mg twice daily. Tofacitinib lasted 6 to 18 months, then 6 months off drug.

Following RNA extraction, reverse transcription yielded cDNA that acted as the sequencing template. Assay used: immunoSEQ multiplex PCR; TCRdb lists only in-frame clones, some missing. The sample includes 9,000 or so clones, approximately 70% of them seen just once. Alopecia areata patients provided lesional scalp punch biopsies and peripheral blood, both collected for the study. With respect to this clone: The antigen is unknown.

General study results and limits: For lesional scalp, especially alopecia totalis/universalis, clonality was higher than in normal scalp. Scalp specimens additionally yield sequences from normal skin's resident alphabeta T cells.

Looked up from germline, CDR1 is SGHTA and CDR2 is FQGNSA. This CDR3 contains 16 residues. With V trimmed by 5 bases and J by 3 bases, 8 bases remained unmatched. This TCR came from a human donor with alopecia areata. V is TRBV7-2 and J is TRBJ1-4; 8 bases match TRBD1. Material: skin. As DNA, the CDR3 is TGTGCCAGCAGCCCGAGCCAGGGGGCAGCTAATGAAAAACTGTTTTTT. Protein: CASSPSQGAANEKLFF.